This TCR beta chain is from a study of blood T cell repertoires in COVID-19. On the study more broadly: Sites across the United States, Italy and Spain contributed samples from acute and convalescent COVID-19. In each case, the material was cDNA or gDNA derived from T cells, B-cell-depleted T cells, or PBMCs.

This CDR3 is built from 12 residues. Looked up from germline, CDR1 is MDHEN and CDR2 is SYDVKM. V was clipped by 2 bases and J by 9 bases, with 8 bases between them. In the original processing: Amplification from reference gene primers served as the basis for estimated nucleated cell counts. Libraries were prepared by immunoSEQ multiplex PCR; TCRdb keeps only in-frame clonotypes and omits some of them. That table gives V, J and clone size, and the DNA gave D and trimming. This table holds about 290,000 clones, around four fifths found once. The genes are TRBV28 and TRBJ2-1; no clear D gene. The sample was peripheral blood. This sequence originates from a woman aged 50 to 65 with active or convalescent COVID-19. The CDR3 DNA reads TGTGCCAGCAGTTTACTTCGCGGTGAGCAGTTCTTC. This gives the protein CASSLLRGEQFF.